Listed here are 15 T cell receptor beta chains from one sample, sequenced in a study of a mutant IDH1 vaccine in newly diagnosed glioma. The time point: baseline, week 1 (first vaccination visit). Treatment meaning: pre-vaccination baseline after standard-of-care therapy. Here immunoSEQ multiplex PCR was the method, and the copy in TCRdb shows in-frame clones only, minus some. The sample gives about 15,000 clones, 80% to 90% of which show up once; 7% to 10% is in the top ten. The sequences come from PBMCs, collected from a glioma patient treated with radiotherapy, temozolomide or both. These receptors came from a woman in her thirties or forties with glioma. Some clones in this sample may be carry-over from other donors' samples.

The chain carries TRBV27 and TRBJ2-1; D could derive from TRBD1 or TRBD2 (6 bases each). The CDR3 covers 12 residues. Per the germline V gene, CDR1 is MNHEY and CDR2 is SMNVEV (reference sequence). Trimming pared 3 bases from V and 8 bases from J, leaving 8 bases between. The CDR3 here is CASSFGGHEQFF. The CDR3 bases are TGTGCCAGCAGTTTCGGGGGCCATGAGCAGTTCTTC.

This clone has a single count. This chain uses TRBV5-1 with TRBJ1-2; D not certain. The V gene's germline CDR1 is SGHRS and CDR2 YFSETQ. V lost 4 bases and J lost 1, with 20 bases in between. The CDR3 is 17 amino acids. CDR3 amino acids: CASSREPAGRNNYGYTF. DNA for the CDR3: TGCGCCAGCAGCAGGGAACCCGCGGGCAGAAATAACTATGGCTACACCTTC.

This chain links TRBV4-1 with TRBJ2-1, with TRBD2 matching over 10 bases. CDR1 MGHRA and CDR2 YSYEKL come from the germline V gene. The V gene end was trimmed by 4 bases and the J gene end by 8 bases; junction bases not matched to a gene: 11. CDR3 length equals 16 residues. The CDR3 loop reads CASSLGLAASWDEQFF. The CDR3, as DNA: TGCGCCAGCAGCCTCGGACTAGCGGCCAGTTGGGATGAGCAGTTCTTC.

Here the CDR3 reads CASSPGDSNTEAFF. The CDR3 DNA sequence: TGTGCCAGCAGCCCAGGGGACTCGAACACTGAAGCTTTCTTT. The chain recombines TRBV5-5 with TRBJ1-1; a weak D match, TRBD1 (6 bases). The CDR3 has 14 residues. V gave up 4 bases and J gave up 1 base, with 11 bases separating them. Germline CDR1 and CDR2: SGHKS and YYEKEE (reference sequence).

The chain has TRBV27 and TRBJ1-5; tentative D call: TRBD1 (6 bases). Trimming stripped 6 bases from V and 2 bases from J, with 11 bases between. Germline V gene data show CDR1 as MNHEY and CDR2 as SMNVEV (reference sequence). This CDR3 spans 14 amino acids. The CDR3 is CASSRRGGNQPQHF. CDR3 in DNA: TGTGCCAGCAGCAGGAGGGGGGGCAATCAGCCCCAGCATTTT.

The rearrangement uses TRBV7-2 and TRBJ2-1; D gene ambiguous. CDR1 SGHTA and CDR2 FQGNSA come from the germline V gene. This CDR3 is 14 amino acids long. The V end was cut by 5 bases, the J end by 4 bases, with 12 bases between. In DNA form, the CDR3 reads TGTGCCAGCAGCCCAGGCGTCTCTTACAATGAGCAGTTCTTC. The encoded protein is CASSPGVSYNEQFF.

This clone is a singleton in its sample. The chain carries TRBV19 and TRBJ2-2; tentative D call: TRBD1 (5 bases). V gave up 2 bases and J gave up 5 bases, with 12 bases separating them. Per the germline V gene, CDR1 is LNHDA and CDR2 is SQIVND (reference sequence). There are 15 residues in the CDR3. The CDR3 DNA follows: TGTGCCAGTAGTATAACAGGTACTGGGACCGGGGAGCTGTTTTTT. This encodes CASSITGTGTGELFF. The complete variable domain, with remaining parts taken from reference TRBV19 and TRBJ2-2, reads DGGITQSPKYLFRKEGQNVTLSCEQNLNHDAMYWYRQDPGQGLRLIYYSQIVNDFQKGDIAEGYSVSREKKESFPLTVTSAQKNPTAFYLCASSITGTGTGELFFGEGSRLTVL.

The rearrangement joins TRBV7-3 to TRBJ1-3; 7 bases match TRBD1. Germline V gene sequence: CDR1 SGHTA, CDR2 FQGTGA. This CDR3 has 16 residues. V gave up 2 bases and J gave up 0 bases; unmatched junction bases: 4. CDR3 bases: TGTGCCAGCAGCTTAGAGACAGGGAGCTCTGGAAACACCATATATTTT. Translation: CASSLETGSSGNTIYF.

The V call is TRBV27, the J call TRBJ1-2; D may be TRBD1 (5 bases). Germline assignment: CDR1 MNHEY and CDR2 SMNVEV (reference sequence). The CDR3 length is 12 residues. Trimming removed 6 bases at V and 8 bases at J, with 13 bases between. CDR3 nucleotide sequence: TGTGCCAGCAGGGGTGGGGCCGGAGGCTACACCTTC. It specifies CASRGGAGGYTF.

V is TRBV4-1 and J is TRBJ1-6, with D perhaps TRBD1 (5 bases). The V end lost 1 base, the J end lost 6 bases, and 13 bases lay between the germline ends. The CDR3 consists of 16 residues. Germline lookup yields CDR1 MGHRA and CDR2 YSYEKL. For the CDR3, the DNA is TGCGCCAGCAGCCAAGTATCGGGGGGACCTAATTCACCCCTCCACTTT. This gives the protein CASSQVSGGPNSPLHF.

In its sample, this clone is medium-sized. The rearrangement links TRBV27 to TRBJ2-3; TRBD2 matches at 7 bases. The CDR3 spans 14 residues. CDR1 and CDR2 from the germline V gene are MNHEY and SMNVEV (reference sequence). Trimming cost V 3 bases and J 5 bases; bases outside gene matches: 5. Here the CDR3 reads CASSLAGVEDTQYF. CDR3 nucleotides: TGTGCCAGCAGTTTGGCGGGAGTGGAAGATACGCAGTATTTT.

The rearrangement joins TRBV5-6 to TRBJ1-2, with D possibly TRBD1 on 6 matching bases. This CDR3 has 13 amino acids. CDR1 and CDR2 (germline): SGHDT, YYEEEE. Trimming shortened V by 0 bases and J by 10 bases, and 13 bases separated the two germline ends. This chain's CDR3 is CASSLAGVKDYTF. The CDR3 DNA reads TGTGCCAGCAGCTTGGCAGGGGTTAAGGACTACACCTTC.

This clone was counted once. The chain employs TRBV6-1 and TRBJ1-1; no firm D call. Germline assignment: CDR1 MNHNS and CDR2 SASEGT. The V and J ends lost 7 bases and 0 bases respectively, with 12 bases between them. This CDR3 region has 14 residues. The CDR3 DNA follows: TGTGCCAGCACATTAGGGCCCATGAACACTGAAGCTTTCTTT. Protein: CASTLGPMNTEAFF.

The sample holds a few counts of this clone. The rearrangement uses TRBV30 and TRBJ1-1; tentatively, D is TRBD1 (5 bases). Per the germline V gene, CDR1 is GTSNPN and CDR2 is SVGIG (reference sequence). V was shortened by 2 bases and J by 1 base, with 11 bases between the two germline ends. The CDR3 contains 14 residues. The CDR3 nucleotides are TGTGCCTGGAGTAGGTATGACAGGAACACTGAAGCTTTCTTT. As protein: CAWSRYDRNTEAFF.

The chain combines TRBV19 with TRBJ1-5, with 7 bases that match TRBD1. This CDR3 spans 14 amino acids. J lost 4 bases, V lost 5 bases, and 5 bases had no gene match. The germline CDR1 and CDR2 sequences are LNHDA and SQIVND (reference sequence). Written as DNA, the CDR3 is TGTGCCAGTAGTCCGACAGGGTCAAATCAGCCCCAGCATTTT. The encoded protein is CASSPTGSNQPQHF.